This T cell receptor (beta chain) was profiled in a study of T cells in Graves' hyperthyroidism and ophthalmopathy. The CDR3 spans 12 residues. Germline CDR1 reads MDHEN; CDR2 reads SYDVKM. Trimming shortened V by 6 bases and J by 2 bases, and 7 bases separated the two germline ends. TCR beta CDR3 regions were amplified from RNA transcripts. RT-PCR in the first round (using the HTBI primer set) targeted the TCR CDR3. One entry per CDR3 protein results from TCRdb running MiXCR on the multiplex PCR reads. Here the sample spans 500,000 to 700,000 distinct CDR3 sequences, 16% being singletons. This clonotype was recorded many times. Each patient was aged 18 to 65 and had newly diagnosed hyperthyroidism of under 2 months' duration.

This clonotype was sampled from a woman aged 18-29 years with Graves' hyperthyroidism. Sequencing was performed on blood. The J gene is TRBJ1-1, the V gene TRBV28; D call uncertain. CDR3 sequence reads: CASRDDNTEAFF. The CDR3 DNA is TGTGCCAGCAGAGACGATAACACTGAAGCTTTCTTT.